This is a list of T cell receptor beta chains from one sample in a study of shared clonotypes between healthy human individuals. The method was immunoSEQ multiplex PCR; TCRdb's version includes in-frame clones alone and lacks a portion of them. The sample contains about 510,000 clones, 96% of which appear only once. The sample was naive CD4+ T cells sorted from blood. These receptors all come from a woman between 25 and 40 years old in good health. CDR3s include the opening cysteine and the closing phenylalanine or tryptophan. The D gene is left open where the match is weak. Only part of the rows carry a size: once, few, many, or a class if the clone is expanded.

D gene	J gene	V gene	clone size	CDR3 DNA	CDR3 protein
.	TRBJ2-1	TRBV29-1	.	TGCAGCGTTTCAAGGGCTAATGAGCAGTTCTTC	CSVSRANEQFF
.	TRBJ1-2	TRBV6-1	.	TGTGCCAGCAACATAGCTAACTATGGCTACACCTTC	CASNIANYGYTF
.	TRBJ1-2	TRBV6-4	.	TGTGCCAGCAGTGACCCGCCGGGAGTCAATGGCTACACCTTC	CASSDPPGVNGYTF
.	TRBJ1-1	TRBV19	.	TGTGCCAGTGATGAGAATATGGGGGGTGGGTCTGAAGCTTTCTTT	CASDENMGGGSEAFF
.	TRBJ2-7	TRBV9	once	TGTGCCAGCAGCCCACTCCCAGGGGCCCCTCGCTCCTACGAGCAGTACTTC	CASSPLPGAPRSYEQYF
.	TRBJ2-2	TRBV19	once	TGTGCCAGTAGTGAACAGGGTGGGGGATCCGGGGAGCTGTTTTTT	CASSEQGGGSGELFF
.	TRBJ1-3	TRBV27	.	TGTGCCAGCGGGAACCTCCGATCGGGAAACACCATATATTTT	CASGNLRSGNTIYF
.	TRBJ2-7	TRBV19	.	TGTGCCAGTAGCACCCCCGGGGCCGCCTCAAGCTCCTACGAGCAGTACTTC	CASSTPGAASSSYEQYF
.	TRBJ2-3	TRBV29-1	.	TGCAGCGTCGCCAAACTAGGGGGCACAGATACGCAGTATTTT	CSVAKLGGTDTQYF
TRBD1	TRBJ2-5	TRBV11-2	.	TGTGCCAGCAGCTCCAACCCTAGACAGGGGCGAGAGACCCAGTACTTC	CASSSNPRQGRETQYF
.	TRBJ2-5	TRBV7-2	.	TGTGCCAGCAGCTTAAGGGCGGCCCAAGAGACCCAGTACTTC	CASSLRAAQETQYF
TRBD1	TRBJ2-7	TRBV15	.	TGTGCCACCAGCAATAGGGACAGGGGGTACTACGAGCAGTACTTC	CATSNRDRGYYEQYF
TRBD2	TRBJ2-1	TRBV5-4	.	TGTGCCAGCGGGCGGGGGGCGTCAGCCAATGAGCAGTTCTTC	CASGRGASANEQFF
.	TRBJ1-1	TRBV28	.	TGTGCCAGCAGCAGCCCAGGGGAAGTGGCTGAAGCTTTCTTT	CASSSPGEVAEAFF
TRBD1	TRBJ2-7	TRBV7-9	.	TGTGCCAGCAGCCAGGTTCTGGGACAGGGGTTGCAGAGCTCCTACGAGCAGTACTTC	CASSQVLGQGLQSSYEQYF
.	TRBJ1-3	TRBV5-1	.	TGCGCCAGCAGCTTGGGGAATACAGGCTCTGGAAACACCATATATTTT	CASSLGNTGSGNTIYF
TRBD2	TRBJ2-3	TRBV5-6	.	TGTGCCAGCCATAGCGGGAGGGATACAGATACGCAGTATTTT	CASHSGRDTDTQYF
.	TRBJ2-7	TRBV28	.	TGTGCCAGCAGTTTAAGTATTAACTTC	CASSLSINF
TRBD2	TRBJ2-1	TRBV4-1	.	TGCGCCAGCAGCCAAGAGGGACTAGCGGGATACAATGAGCAGTTCTTC	CASSQEGLAGYNEQFF
TRBD2	TRBJ2-7	TRBV19	.	TGTGCCAGTAGTATCCAACCTCCAGGACTAGCGGGGACCTACGAGCAGTACTTC	CASSIQPPGLAGTYEQYF
.	TRBJ1-1	TRBV19	.	TGTGCCAGTAGTATAGGCTTCGGGAACACTGAAGCTTTCTTT	CASSIGFGNTEAFF
TRBD2	TRBJ2-4	TRBV10-1	once	TGCGCCAGCAGTCCTAGCGGTGCAGCCAAAAACATTCAGTACTTC	CASSPSGAAKNIQYF
.	TRBJ2-7	TRBV6-6	.	TGTGCCAGCAGTTACTTTTCAGGGAACTACGAGCAGTACTTC	CASSYFSGNYEQYF
.	TRBJ1-5	TRBV2	.	TGTGCCAGCAGTGGAGCAGGGGTTGGTCAGCCCCAGCATTTT	CASSGAGVGQPQHF
.	TRBJ1-4	TRBV2	.	TGTGCCAGCAGCGACCGGGGGAACGTTCATAATGAAAAACTGTTTTTT	CASSDRGNVHNEKLFF
TRBD2	TRBJ2-5	TRBV18	.	TGTGCCAGCTCACCGGGACTAGCGGGAGGTGAGACCCAGTACTTC	CASSPGLAGGETQYF
.	TRBJ1-4	TRBV18	.	TGTGCCAGCTCACCCTCATCCGAGGGGGGTGAAAAACTGTTTTTT	CASSPSSEGGEKLFF
.	TRBJ1-1	TRBV10-3	.	TGTGCCATCAGGGGTAGACAGGAGAACACTGAAGCTTTCTTT	CAIRGRQENTEAFF
.	TRBJ2-2	TRBV27	.	TGTGCCAGCAGACCTCACGGATCTAACACCGGGGAGCTGTTTTTT	CASRPHGSNTGELFF
.	TRBJ1-5	TRBV28	.	TGTGCCAGCATGAAGGAGTCAGGGAGGAATCAGCCCCAGCATTTT	CASMKESGRNQPQHF
TRBD1	TRBJ1-1	TRBV4-1	.	TGCGCCAGCAGCCGGGGACAGGGGCCGGGCACTGAAGCTTTCTTT	CASSRGQGPGTEAFF
.	TRBJ2-1	TRBV5-1	.	TGCGCCAGCAGCCGGGGCGGCGCCGAGGCTGAGCAGTTCTTC	CASSRGGAEAEQFF
TRBD2	TRBJ2-1	TRBV5-1	.	TGCGCCAGCAGCCCCGGGACTACGCCTAATGAGCAGTTCTTC	CASSPGTTPNEQFF
.	TRBJ1-2	TRBV5-6	.	TGTGCCAGCAGCTTGAGGGGGACTCTTAATGGCTACACCTTC	CASSLRGTLNGYTF
TRBD1	TRBJ1-4	TRBV6-5	.	TGTGCCAGCTCCCGAGGGACAGGTGAAAAACTGTTTTTT	CASSRGTGEKLFF
.	TRBJ2-1	TRBV29-1	.	TGCAGCGTTGAAGACACCCGCCGGCGGCGCAATGAGCAGTTCTTC	CSVEDTRRRRNEQFF
TRBD2	TRBJ2-7	TRBV18	.	TGTGCCAGCTCACCACCTCTAGCGGGAGGGGACGAGCAGTACTTC	CASSPPLAGGDEQYF
.	TRBJ2-7	TRBV28	.	TGTGCCAGCACCCTAGGCAGCGGTGGTTTTGCCGAGCAGTACTTC	CASTLGSGGFAEQYF
TRBD2	TRBJ2-3	TRBV7-8	.	TGTGCCAGCAGATTTATGGTCCCCTTAGCGGGAGGGAGGACAGATACGCAGTATTTT	CASRFMVPLAGGRTDTQYF
.	TRBJ2-5	TRBV19	.	TGTGCCAGTAGTATAACAGGGAACCAAGAGACCCAGTACTTC	CASSITGNQETQYF
.	TRBJ2-7	TRBV7-8	.	TGTGCCAGCAGCTTAGATTTCGGCCAGGCACTATTTCAGTACTTC	CASSLDFGQALFQYF